This T cell receptor beta chain was sequenced during a study of OX40 agonist ivuxolimab in advanced cancers. The junction had 16 bases not matched to a gene; V was cut back by 4 bases and J by 5 bases. This CDR3 region has 18 residues. Germline assignment: CDR1 MGHRA and CDR2 YSYEKL. Blood draws occurred at baseline, cycle 4 day 1, and cycle 7 day 1. Only in-frame clones appear in the TCRdb table, and some are missing; sequencing was by immunoSEQ multiplex PCR. This table has 40,000 to 45,000 clones, 80% appearing once. The sample was CD4+ or CD8+ T cells sorted from blood, taken in a trial of the OX40 agonist ivuxolimab. This clonotype was sampled from an adult with an advanced solid tumor such as melanoma, head and neck, liver or kidney cancer. The chain is built from TRBV4-1 and TRBJ2-7; 11 nucleotides line up with TRBD1. CDR3 protein: CASSLGQGALGARDEQYF. CDR3 nucleotide sequence: TGCGCCAGCAGCCTAGGACAGGGGGCTTTAGGTGCCCGGGACGAGCAGTACTTC.